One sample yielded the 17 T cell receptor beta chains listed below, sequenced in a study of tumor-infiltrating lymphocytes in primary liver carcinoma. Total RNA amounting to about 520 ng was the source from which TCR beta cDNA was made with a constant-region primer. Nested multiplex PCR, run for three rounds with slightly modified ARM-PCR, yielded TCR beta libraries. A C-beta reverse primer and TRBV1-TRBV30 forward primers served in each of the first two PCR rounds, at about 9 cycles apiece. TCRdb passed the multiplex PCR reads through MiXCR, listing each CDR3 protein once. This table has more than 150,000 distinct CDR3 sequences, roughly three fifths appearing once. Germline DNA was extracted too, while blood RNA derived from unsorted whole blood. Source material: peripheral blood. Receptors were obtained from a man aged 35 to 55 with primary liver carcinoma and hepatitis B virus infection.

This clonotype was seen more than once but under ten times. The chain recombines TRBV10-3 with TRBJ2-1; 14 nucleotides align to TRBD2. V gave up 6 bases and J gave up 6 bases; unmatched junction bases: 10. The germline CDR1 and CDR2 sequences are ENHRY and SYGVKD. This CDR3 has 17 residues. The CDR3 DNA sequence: TGTGCCATCAGATCCAGCCCCGGGACTAGCGGGAGCAATGAGCAGTTCTTC. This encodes CAIRSSPGTSGSNEQFF.

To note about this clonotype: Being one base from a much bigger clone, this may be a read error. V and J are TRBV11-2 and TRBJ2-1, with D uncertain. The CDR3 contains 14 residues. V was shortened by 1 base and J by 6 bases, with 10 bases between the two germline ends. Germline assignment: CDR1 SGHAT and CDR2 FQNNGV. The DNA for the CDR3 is TGTGCCAGCAGCTTAGGTACCTCCACCAATGAGCAGTTCTTC. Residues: CASSLGTSTNEQFF.

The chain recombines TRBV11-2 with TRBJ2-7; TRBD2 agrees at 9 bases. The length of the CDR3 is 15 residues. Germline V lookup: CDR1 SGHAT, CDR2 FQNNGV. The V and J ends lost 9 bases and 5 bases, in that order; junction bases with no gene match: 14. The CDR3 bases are TGTGCCAGTAGCCCCCGACTAGCGGTGTCTCACGAGCAGTACTTC. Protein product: CASSPRLAVSHEQYF.

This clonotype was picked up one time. CDR3 in DNA: TGTGCCAGCAGTAACATACGGACAGGGGCCGTCGCGAACACCGGGGAGCTGTTTTTT. Its translation: CASSNIRTGAVANTGELFF. The chain employs TRBV11-2 and TRBJ2-2, with 9 bases matching TRBD1. Germline loops: CDR1 SGHAT, CDR2 FQNNGV. This CDR3 is 19 amino acids long. After removal of 6 bases from V and 0 bases from J, the junction contained 14 bases not matched to a gene.

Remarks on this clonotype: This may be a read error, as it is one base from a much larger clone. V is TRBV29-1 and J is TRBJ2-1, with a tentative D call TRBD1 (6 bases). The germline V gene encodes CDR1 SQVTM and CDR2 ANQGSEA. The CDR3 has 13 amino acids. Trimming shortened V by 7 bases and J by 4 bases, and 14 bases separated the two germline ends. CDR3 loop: CSAKTGEYNEQFF. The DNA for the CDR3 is TGCAGCGCCAAGACAGGCGAATACAATGAGCAGTTCTTC.

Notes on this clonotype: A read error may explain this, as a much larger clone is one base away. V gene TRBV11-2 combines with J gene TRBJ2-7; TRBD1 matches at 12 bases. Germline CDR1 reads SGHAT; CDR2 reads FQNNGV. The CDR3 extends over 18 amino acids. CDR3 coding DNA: TGTGCCAGCAGTTCCGGGACAGGGGGCTCCAAGTCCTACTACGAGCAGTGCTTC. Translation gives CASSSGTGGSKSYYEQCF.

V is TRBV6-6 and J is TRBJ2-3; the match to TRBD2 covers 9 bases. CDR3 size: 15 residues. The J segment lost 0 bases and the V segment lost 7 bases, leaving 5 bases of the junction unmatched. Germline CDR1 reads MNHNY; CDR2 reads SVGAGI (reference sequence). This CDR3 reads CASILSGRSTDTQYF. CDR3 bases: TGTGCCAGCATCCTGAGCGGGAGGAGCACAGATACGCAGTATTTT.

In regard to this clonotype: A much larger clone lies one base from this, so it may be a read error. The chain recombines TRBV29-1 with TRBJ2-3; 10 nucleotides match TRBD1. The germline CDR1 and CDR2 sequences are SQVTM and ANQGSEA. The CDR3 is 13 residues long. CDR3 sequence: CSVGQGNSDKQYF. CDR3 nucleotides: TGCAGCGTGGGACAGGGGAATTCAGATAAGCAGTATTTT.

The CDR3, as DNA: TGTGCCAGCAGCTTTGCAGGGGGTTCCTACGAGCAGTACTTC. This codes for CASSFAGGSYEQYF. The chain uses TRBV11-2 and TRBJ2-7; 7 nucleotides align to TRBD1. Trimming cost V 3 bases and J 1 base; bases outside gene matches: 3. This CDR3 contains 14 residues. Germline V gives CDR1 SGHAT, CDR2 FQNNGV.

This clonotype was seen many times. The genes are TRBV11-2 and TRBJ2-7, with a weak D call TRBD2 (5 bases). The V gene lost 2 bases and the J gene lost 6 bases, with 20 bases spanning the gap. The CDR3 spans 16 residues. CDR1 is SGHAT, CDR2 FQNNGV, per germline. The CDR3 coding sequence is TGTGCCAGCAGCTTACGGGAAAGAGGCTTGGCGTTCGAGCAGTACTTC. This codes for CASSLRERGLAFEQYF.

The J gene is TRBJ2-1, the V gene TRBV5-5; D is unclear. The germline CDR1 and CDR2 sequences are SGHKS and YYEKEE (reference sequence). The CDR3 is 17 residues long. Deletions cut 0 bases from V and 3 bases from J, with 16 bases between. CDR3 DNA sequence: TGTGCCAGCAGCTTGGCCCCGGTACTATTAGACTACAATGAGCAGTTCTTC. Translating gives CASSLAPVLLDYNEQFF.

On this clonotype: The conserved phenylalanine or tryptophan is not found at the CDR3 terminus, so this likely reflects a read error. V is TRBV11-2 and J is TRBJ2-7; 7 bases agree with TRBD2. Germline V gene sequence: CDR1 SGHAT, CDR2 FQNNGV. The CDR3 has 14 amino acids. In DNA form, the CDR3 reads TGTGCCAGCAGCCCTTCGACTAGCACCTACGAACAGTACTTA. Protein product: CASSPSTSTYEQYL.

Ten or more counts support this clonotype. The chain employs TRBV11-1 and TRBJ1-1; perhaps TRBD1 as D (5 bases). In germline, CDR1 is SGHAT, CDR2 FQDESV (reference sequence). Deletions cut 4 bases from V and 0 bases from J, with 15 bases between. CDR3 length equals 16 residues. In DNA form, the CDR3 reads TGTGCCAGCAGCTCCCCGCCGGGGCGGATGAACACTGAAGCTTTCTTT. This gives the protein CASSSPPGRMNTEAFF.

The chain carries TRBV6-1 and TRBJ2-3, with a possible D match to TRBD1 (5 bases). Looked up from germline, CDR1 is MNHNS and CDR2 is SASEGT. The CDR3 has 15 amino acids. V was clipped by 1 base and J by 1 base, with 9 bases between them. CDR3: CASSEDGRGTDTQYF. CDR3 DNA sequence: TGTGCCAGCAGTGAAGATGGCAGGGGCACAGATACGCAGTATTTT.

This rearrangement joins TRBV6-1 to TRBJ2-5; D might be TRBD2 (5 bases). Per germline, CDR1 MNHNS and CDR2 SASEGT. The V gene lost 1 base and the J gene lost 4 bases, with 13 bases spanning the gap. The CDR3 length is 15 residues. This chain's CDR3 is CASSEDRARGETQYF. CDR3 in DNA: TGTGCCAGCAGTGAAGATCGGGCCCGGGGAGAGACCCAGTACTTC.

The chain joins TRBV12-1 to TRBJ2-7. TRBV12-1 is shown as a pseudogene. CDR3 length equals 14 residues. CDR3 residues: CASCLRRVRREQYF. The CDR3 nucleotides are TGTGCCAGCTGTCTCCGTAGGGTTCGTCGCGAGCAGTACTTC.

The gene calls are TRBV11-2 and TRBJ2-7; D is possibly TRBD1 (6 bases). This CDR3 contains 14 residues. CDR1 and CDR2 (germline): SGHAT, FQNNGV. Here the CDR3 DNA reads TGTGTCAGTAGTCTCCGGGACATCAACTACGAGCAGTACTTC. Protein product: CVSSLRDINYEQYF.